A single sample is the source of the 26 T cell receptor beta chains below, sequenced in a study of T-cell reconstitution after alpha-beta-depleted transplantation in children. Unique molecular identifiers were used to barcode this TCRbeta library. TCRdb used MiXCR to reprocess the PCR reads, holding one entry per CDR3 protein. The sample contains around 340,000 distinct CDR3 sequences, 13% of which appear only once. The sequenced sample was PBMCs, obtained from the stem cell graft. Receptors originate from a human donor who donated a stem cell graft to a child with Fanconi anemia.

V is TRBV20-1 and J is TRBJ2-3; D possibly matches TRBD1 or TRBD2 (5 bases each). The CDR3 consists of 17 residues. The V and J ends lost 6 bases and 1 base respectively, with 23 bases between them. Germline V gives CDR1 DFQATT, CDR2 SNEGSKA (reference sequence). CDR3 residues: CSAVGETVLVRTDTQYF. DNA of the CDR3: TGCAGTGCCGTAGGGGAGACAGTTTTGGTCCGCACAGATACGCAGTATTTT.

This chain links TRBV2 with TRBJ2-5, with TRBD2 as a possible D gene (6 bases). Per germline, CDR1 SNHLY and CDR2 FYNNEI. With 1 base removed from V and 3 bases from J, the gap between germline ends came to 9 bases. This CDR3 spans 14 amino acids. The CDR3 nucleotides read TGTGCCAGCAGTGAAGTTGGAGGGGAAGAGACCCAGTACTTC. It is translated as CASSEVGGEETQYF.

The chain has TRBV5-1 and TRBJ2-5; D is unresolved. Germline values: CDR1 SGHRS, CDR2 YFSETQ. CDR3 length equals 14 residues. V lost 0 bases and J 5 bases, leaving 11 bases between the germline ends. The CDR3 protein is CASSLGHLGETQYF. CDR3 coding DNA: TGCGCCAGCAGCTTGGGGCACCTAGGGGAGACCCAGTACTTC.

The chain recombines TRBV12-3 or TRBV12-4 with TRBJ1-2, with 9 bases matching TRBD1. Unmatched junction bases numbered 12, after V lost 6 bases and J lost 7 bases. This CDR3 spans 15 amino acids. CDR3: CASSRRDRERSGYTF. DNA of the CDR3: TGTGCCAGCAGCCGCCGGGACAGGGAGAGAAGTGGCTACACCTTC.

The genes are TRBV20-1 and TRBJ1-1, with 11 bases aligning to TRBD1. Trimming at V came to 6 bases and at J to 10 bases, leaving 10 bases not matched to a gene. The CDR3 spans 13 residues. Germline V lookup: CDR1 DFQATT, CDR2 SNEGSKA (reference sequence). CDR3 nucleotide sequence: TGCAGTGCCCCTCCCGGGACAGGGGGTGTAGCTTTCTTT. This gives the protein CSAPPGTGGVAFF.

This chain joins TRBV6-2 or TRBV6-3 and TRBJ1-1; D not resolved. The CDR3 has 14 amino acids. The V gene lost 6 bases and the J gene lost 7 bases, with 18 bases spanning the gap. CDR1 is MNHEY and CDR2 is SVGEGT in the germline V gene. The CDR3 here is CASSQERGRYEAFF. The CDR3 DNA is TGTGCCAGCAGCCAAGAACGGGGTCGGTATGAAGCTTTCTTT.

This clonotype was seen only a few times. The CDR3, as DNA: TGTGCCAGCAAAAACTCCGGGTCCTACGAGCAGTACGTC. This encodes CASKNSGSYEQYV. The chain couples TRBV6-1 to TRBJ2-7; D uncertain. Trimming took off 7 bases at V and 1 base at J, with 11 bases between the two ends. The CDR3 runs to 13 residues. CDR1 and CDR2 from the germline V gene are MNHNS and SASEGT.

The chain links TRBV12-3 or TRBV12-4 to TRBJ2-5, with D tentatively TRBD1 (6 bases). The CDR3 sequence is 15 residues long. Trimming left V 6 bases short and J 1 base short, with 15 bases between. The CDR3 protein is CASRRADRLQETQYF. The CDR3 nucleotides read TGTGCCAGCAGACGCGCAGACAGGCTCCAAGAGACCCAGTACTTC.

This chain joins TRBV29-1 and TRBJ1-1; D call uncertain. This CDR3 is 14 amino acids long. Germline V gene sequence: CDR1 SQVTM, CDR2 ANQGSEA. With 1 base removed from V and 0 bases from J, the gap between germline ends came to 9 bases. CDR3 loop: CSVEGARVNTEAFF. The CDR3 DNA reads TGCAGCGTTGAAGGGGCGCGGGTGAACACTGAAGCTTTCTTT.

The V call is TRBV2, the J call TRBJ2-7; D might be TRBD1 or TRBD2, each matching 6 bases. Trimming shortened V by 2 bases and J by 6 bases, and 17 bases separated the two germline ends. Germline V gene data show CDR1 as SNHLY and CDR2 as FYNNEI. The CDR3 spans 15 residues. This chain's CDR3 is CASSEPQGRSGEQYV. The CDR3 DNA sequence: TGTGCCAGCAGTGAACCGCAGGGGAGGTCGGGCGAGCAGTACGTC.

The chain employs TRBV5-1 and TRBJ1-1; D remains ambiguous. V was trimmed by 0 bases and J by 2 bases, leaving 8 bases between them. The V gene's germline CDR1 is SGHRS and CDR2 YFSETQ. The CDR3 is made up of 14 amino acids. DNA of the CDR3: TGCGCCAGCAGCTTGGAGAGGGCTAACACTGAAGCTTTCTTT. It is translated as CASSLERANTEAFF.

This clonotype came up many times. The rearrangement joins TRBV4-3 to TRBJ2-1; tentatively, D is TRBD1 or TRBD2 (5 bases each). This CDR3 contains 16 residues. CDR1 LGHNA and CDR2 YSLEER come from the germline V gene. With 0 bases removed from V and 3 bases from J, the gap between germline ends came to 12 bases. In nucleotides, the CDR3 is TGCGCCAGCAGCCAAGATAGCCGGGGCCACTACAATGAGCAGTTCTTC. This codes for CASSQDSRGHYNEQFF.

The chain uses TRBV6-5 and TRBJ2-7; no clear D gene. V lost 0 bases, J lost 7 bases, and 10 bases lay in between. The CDR3 is 13 amino acids. The germline V gene has CDR1 MNHEY and CDR2 SVGAGI. CDR3 DNA: TGTGCCAGCAGTTACTCGTCCGGGTTTGAGCAGTACGTC. As protein: CASSYSSGFEQYV.

This clonotype has a count of ten or more. The chain uses TRBV3-1 and TRBJ1-1, with 8 bases fitting TRBD1. The length of the CDR3 is 15 residues. Germline V gene lookup returns CDR1 LGHDT and CDR2 YNNKEL (reference sequence). The junction had 2 bases not matched to a gene; V was cut back by 1 base and J by 1 base. CDR3 coding DNA: TGTGCCAGCAGCCAAGTAGGACAGGGGAACACTGAAGCTTTCTTT. It yields the protein CASSQVGQGNTEAFF.

In this sample, this clonotype turned up many times. Compared with germline, one end of the junction differs, possibly owing to a read error. This sequence joins TRBV5-1 and TRBJ2-2, with D tentatively TRBD1 (5 bases). The germline CDR1 and CDR2 sequences are SGHRS and YFSETQ. The length of the CDR3 is 13 residues. The CDR3, as DNA: TGTGCCAGCAGTTTAGGGGTCACCGGGGAGCTGTTTTTT. This codes for CASSLGVTGELFF.

This clonotype was seen once. This may be a read error, as it is one base from a much larger clone. CDR3: CASKSGDRLQFF. CDR3 in DNA: TGTGCCAGCAAATCAGGGGACAGGCTACAGTTCTTC. The chain links TRBV2 to TRBJ2-1; 8 bases map to TRBD1. V shed 7 bases, J shed 13 bases, and the junction held 9 bases outside the gene matches. The CDR3 sequence is 12 residues long. From germline, CDR1 is SNHLY and CDR2 FYNNEI.

The gene calls are TRBV30 and TRBJ2-3, with 7 bases that match TRBD2. Germline CDR1 is GTSNPN and CDR2 is SVGIG (reference sequence). The CDR3 runs 13 residues. The trim removed 0 bases at V and 6 bases at J, leaving 3 bases unmatched. The CDR3 sequence is CAWSVRRGDTQYF. Written as DNA, the CDR3 is TGTGCCTGGAGTGTAAGGCGGGGGGATACGCAGTATTTT.

This sequence joins TRBV3-1 and TRBJ1-4; no clear D gene. Germline loops: CDR1 LGHDT, CDR2 YNNKEL (reference sequence). Trimming shortened V by 4 bases and J by 0 bases, and 12 bases separated the two germline ends. The CDR3 spans 16 residues. The CDR3 protein is CASSPTEDSTNEKLFF. In DNA form, the CDR3 reads TGTGCCAGCAGCCCGACTGAGGATTCAACTAATGAAAAACTGTTTTTT.

This clonotype appeared a few times. As DNA, the CDR3 is TGTGCCAGGGGGTGGGGTCCAACTGAAGCTTTCTTT. Translation gives CARGWGPTEAFF. The V gene is TRBV12-3 or TRBV12-4, the J gene TRBJ1-1; D uncertain. There are 12 residues in the CDR3. V was trimmed by 9 bases and J by 5 bases, leaving 13 bases between them.

This clonotype has just a few counts. The chain employs TRBV9 and TRBJ2-1, with a weak D call TRBD1 (6 bases). The V end lost 1 base, the J end lost 8 bases, and 10 bases lay between the germline ends. Germline values: CDR1 SGDLS, CDR2 YYNGEE. This CDR3 is 13 amino acids long. The CDR3 here is CASSVQGLDEQFF. In DNA form, the CDR3 reads TGTGCCAGCAGCGTACAGGGGTTGGATGAGCAGTTCTTC. The full variable domain, its missing parts supplied by reference TRBV9 and TRBJ2-1, is DSGVTQTPKHLITATGQRVTLRCSPRSGDLSVYWYQQSLDQGLQFLIQYYNGEERAKGNILERFSAQQFPDLHSELNLSSLELGDSALYFCASSVQGLDEQFFGPGTRLTVL.

This clonotype has a count of ten or more. The CDR3 sequence: CASSQEEGTGANVLTF. Here the CDR3 DNA reads TGCGCCAGCAGCCAAGAGGAGGGAACCGGGGCCAACGTCCTGACTTTC. V is TRBV4-3 and J is TRBJ2-6; weak D call: TRBD2 (6 bases). Trimming took off 0 bases at V and 4 bases at J, with 10 bases between the two ends. CDR1 is LGHNA and CDR2 is YSLEER in the germline V gene. This CDR3 contains 16 residues.

V usage is TRBV7-3 and J usage is TRBJ2-1; D might be TRBD2 (5 bases). The CDR3 is made up of 12 amino acids. Germline CDR1 reads SGHTA; CDR2 reads FQGTGA. V gave up 5 bases and J gave up 9 bases, with 11 bases separating them. CDR3 nucleotide sequence: TGTGCCAGCAGCAGAAGTGGGAGTGAGCAGTTCTTC. Translation gives CASSRSGSEQFF.

In this sample, this clonotype turned up many times. Written as DNA, the CDR3 is TGCGCCAGCAGCTCGGGACAGACGCAAGAGACCCAGTACTTC. Translated, it gives CASSSGQTQETQYF. The genes are TRBV5-1 and TRBJ2-5, with 7 bases identical to TRBD1. Germline CDR1 SGHRS, CDR2 YFSETQ. V dropped 3 bases and J dropped 2; count of bases not matched to a gene: 4. The CDR3 runs 14 residues.

V is TRBV4-1 and J is TRBJ1-6; no reliable D call. Germline CDR1 and CDR2: MGHRA and YSYEKL. This CDR3 contains 14 residues. Trimming shortened V by 0 bases and J by 6 bases, and 6 bases separated the two germline ends. CDR3 amino acids: CASSQDRVNSPLHF. Written as DNA, the CDR3 is TGCGCCAGCAGCCAAGATAGGGTTAATTCACCCCTCCACTTT.

The V call is TRBV7-8, the J call TRBJ2-7; 14 bases line up with TRBD2. The CDR3 spans 19 residues. Germline V gives CDR1 SGHVS, CDR2 FQNEAQ. The V gene end was trimmed by 0 bases and the J gene end by 6 bases; junction bases not matched to a gene: 13. In DNA, the CDR3 is TGTGCCAGCAGCTTAGCGGGCGTGGCCGGGACTAGCGGGGGAGGCGAGCAGTACGTC. Translation gives CASSLAGVAGTSGGGEQYV.

This rearrangement joins TRBV20-1 to TRBJ1-1, with unresolved D. V lost 0 bases and J lost 2, with 7 bases in between. Germline values: CDR1 DFQATT, CDR2 SNEGSKA (reference sequence). The CDR3 consists of 13 residues. The CDR3 sequence: CSARDRRNTEAFF. In DNA, the CDR3 is TGCAGTGCTAGAGATCGACGCAACACTGAAGCTTTCTTT.